This TCR beta chain is from a study of circulating CD8 cells and anti-PD-1 response in melanoma. In its sample, this clonotype ranks as medium-sized. Its antigen is currently unknown. General study findings and limits: The cohort mixed treatment-naive and previously treated patients. PD-1 and DPOS subsets showed similar, higher clonality than DNEG.

The length of the CDR3 is 14 residues. In germline, CDR1 is SQVTM, CDR2 ANQGSEA. The V end lost 2 bases, the J end lost 8 bases, and 15 bases lay between the germline ends. Each library started from about 15 ng of total RNA using the QIAseq Immune Repertoire TCR panel. TCRdb analysed the reads with MiXCR anew, one entry per CDR3 protein. The data hold about 1,300 distinct CDR3 sequences, with about 7.4% observed a single time. Sorting of live CD3+CD8+TCRalphabeta+ cells by PD-1 and/or TIGIT gave four subsets. The source of this sequence is a human donor with melanoma. The material was CD8+ T cells from PBMCs, obtained at baseline or after one month of anti-PD-1 therapy (not recorded which). This chain links TRBV29-1 with TRBJ2-2; D is unclear. CDR3 amino acids: CSVETGRSAGELFF. Written as DNA, the CDR3 is TGCAGCGTTGAAACCGGACGGAGTGCGGGGGAGCTGTTTTTT.